The 5 T cell receptor beta chains listed next were all sequenced from one sample in a study of sequential checkpoint blockade in melanoma. Profiling relied on immunoSEQ multiplex PCR, and the TCRdb table lists in-frame clones only, not all of them. The table includes fewer than 40,000 clones, around nine tenths detected once. Treatment here: randomized to nivolumab then ipilimumab (arm A) or the reverse (arm B). Sequenced here: CD8+ T cells sorted from blood (inferred from file names), sampled from a patient given nivolumab and ipilimumab in sequence. These receptors originate from a human donor with melanoma.

The chain combines TRBV5-4 with TRBJ2-1; no clear D gene. The CDR3 is made up of 13 amino acids. Germline CDR1 reads SGHNT; CDR2 reads YYREEE (reference sequence). Deletions cut 4 bases from V and 8 bases from J, with 13 bases between. The CDR3 loop reads CASSQERSDEQFF. The CDR3 nucleotides read TGTGCCAGCAGCCAAGAACGGAGCGATGAGCAGTTCTTC.

CDR3 amino acids: CASSYGFPGPQHF. The CDR3 bases are TGTGCCAGCAGTTACGGGTTCCCAGGGCCCCAGCATTTT. The V gene is TRBV6-5, the J gene TRBJ1-5; D is uncertain. V lost 2 bases and J 9 bases, leaving 11 bases between the germline ends. The germline gives CDR1 MNHEY, CDR2 SVGAGI. This CDR3 contains 13 residues.

This clone came up once. The chain combines TRBV7-8 with TRBJ1-1; D may be TRBD1 (5 bases). CDR3 size: 15 residues. CDR1 SGHVS and CDR2 FQNEAQ come from the germline V gene. Trimming cost V 2 bases and J 0 bases, with 10 bases left between them. CDR3 DNA sequence: TGTGCCAGCAGCTTATCGGCAGGGATGAACACTGAAGCTTTCTTT. It is translated as CASSLSAGMNTEAFF.

V usage is TRBV6-5 and J usage is TRBJ1-1; 7 positions agree with TRBD1. Germline trimming cut 4 bases from V and 3 bases from J; bases unmatched to any gene: 8. The CDR3 is made up of 15 amino acids. CDR1 is MNHEY, CDR2 SVGAGI, per germline. Here the CDR3 DNA reads TGTGCCAGCAGTTTCTACGGGACAGAGGACACTGAAGCTTTCTTT. It yields the protein CASSFYGTEDTEAFF.

The rearrangement uses TRBV29-1 and TRBJ2-7, with 7 bases identical to TRBD1. The V and J ends lost 5 bases and 0 bases, in that order; junction bases with no gene match: 4. Germline CDR1 is SQVTM and CDR2 is ANQGSEA. The CDR3 runs 13 residues. CDR3 nucleotides: TGCAGCGTTAAGACAGGGCTCTCCTACGAGCAGTACTTC. Residues: CSVKTGLSYEQYF.